The 9 T cell receptor beta chains below all came from one sample that was sequenced in a study of cytomegalovirus exposure and HLA in healthy donors. The method was immunoSEQ multiplex PCR; TCRdb's version includes in-frame clones alone and lacks a portion of them. Of 130,000 or so clones in the sample, 85% to 90% were seen once. The sequencing input was PBMCs. The receptor set was obtained from a young woman in good health and CMV-seronegative.

This chain joins TRBV6-5 and TRBJ1-2; unclear D gene. V was pared by 0 bases and J by 6 bases, with 11 bases between. The CDR3 length is 14 residues. CDR1 and CDR2 (germline): MNHEY, SVGAGI. The CDR3, as DNA: TGTGCCAGCAGTTACTCCCCCGAGTCCGATGGCTACACCTTC. The encoded protein is CASSYSPESDGYTF.

The chain uses TRBV4-1 and TRBJ2-7; a possible D gene is TRBD2 (6 bases). Germline V gene sequence: CDR1 MGHRA, CDR2 YSYEKL. The CDR3 runs 15 residues. The V end was cut by 6 bases, the J end by 0 bases, with 15 bases between. The CDR3 sequence: CASRRLGGASYEQYF. The CDR3 bases are TGCGCCAGCAGACGACTAGGTGGGGCCTCCTACGAGCAGTACTTC.

The chain joins TRBV18 to TRBJ1-4; 7 positions match TRBD1. This CDR3 has 17 residues. In germline, CDR1 is KGHSH, CDR2 LQKENI. The V segment lost 8 bases and the J segment 4 bases; nucleotides outside the gene matches: 16. CDR3 loop: CASTNAPDRVGNEKLFF. CDR3 coding DNA: TGTGCCAGCACCAACGCCCCCGACAGGGTGGGTAATGAAAAACTGTTTTTT.

This clone was found a few times. The V gene is TRBV5-4, the J gene TRBJ1-5; TRBD1 matches 9 bases. There are 15 residues in the CDR3. V shed 4 bases, J shed 5 bases, and the junction held 7 bases outside the gene matches. Germline lookup yields CDR1 SGHNT and CDR2 YYREEE (reference sequence). The CDR3 DNA reads TGTGCCAGCAGCCCCGGGGGACAGGGTGATCAGCCCCAGCATTTT. This translates into CASSPGGQGDQPQHF.

The genes are TRBV2 and TRBJ2-1; possibly TRBD2 for D (5 bases). Trimming pared 4 bases from V and 6 bases from J, leaving 19 bases between. Germline assignment: CDR1 SNHLY and CDR2 FYNNEI. The CDR3 consists of 16 residues. CDR3 in amino acids: CASSVPGVGSGNEQFF. CDR3 nucleotides: TGTGCCAGCAGTGTTCCCGGGGTGGGATCGGGCAATGAGCAGTTCTTC.

In its sample, this clone was seen a few times. The rearrangement uses TRBV5-1 and TRBJ2-3, with D perhaps matching TRBD2 (5 bases). The CDR3 is 13 residues long. V was shortened by 2 bases and J by 3 bases, with 7 bases between the two germline ends. The V gene's germline CDR1 is SGHRS and CDR2 YFSETQ. CDR3 in DNA: TGCGCCAGCAGCTTTGAGGGTACAGATACGCAGTATTTT. Its translation is CASSFEGTDTQYF.

The rearrangement joins TRBV6-5 to TRBJ1-5, with unresolved D. Germline CDR1 is MNHEY and CDR2 is SVGAGI. Trimming cost V 2 bases and J 6 bases, with 8 bases left between them. The CDR3 sequence is 13 residues long. CDR3 DNA sequence: TGTGCCAGCAGTTACAATCGGGGTCAGCCCCAGCATTTT. Its protein product is CASSYNRGQPQHF.

The CDR3 spells CASSPGTDDTRGYTF. DNA for the CDR3: TGTGCCAGCAGCCCAGGGACAGACGATACTCGTGGCTACACCTTC. J is TRBJ1-2 and V is TRBV11-3, with 7 positions matching TRBD1. The V gene end was trimmed by 5 bases and the J gene end by 7 bases; junction bases not matched to a gene: 13. The CDR3 consists of 15 residues. Germline V gene data show CDR1 as SGHNT and CDR2 as YENEEA. Combining the CDR3 with reference TRBV11-3 and TRBJ1-2 gives the whole variable domain EAGVVQSPRYKIIEKKQPVAFWCNPISGHNTLYWYLQNLGQGPELLIRYENEEAVDDSQLPKDRFSAERLKGVDSTLKIQPAELGDSAVYLCASSPGTDDTRGYTFGSGTRLTVV.

The chain links TRBV19 to TRBJ2-4; TRBD2 matches at 9 bases. The length of the CDR3 is 14 residues. V lost 1 base and J lost 15; bases outside the gene matches: 10. Germline CDR1 and CDR2: LNHDA and SQIVND (reference sequence). CDR3 in amino acids: CASSIVAGDPITYF. DNA of the CDR3: TGTGCCAGTAGTATAGTAGCGGGGGACCCAATTACGTACTTC.